Listed here is a single T cell receptor (beta chain). The data belong to a study of blood T cell repertoires in COVID-19. Assay used: immunoSEQ multiplex PCR; TCRdb lists only in-frame clones, some missing. The sample lists about 250,000 clones, about four fifths occurring once. The CDR3 totals 16 residues. Germline CDR1 and CDR2: SGHRS and YFSETQ. Trimming took 2 bases from V and 0 from J; bases not matched to a gene: 7. Clinical histories supplied by participants themselves formed the basis of cohort assignment. The source of this sequence is a man between 40 and 49 years old who had been exposed to COVID-19. Sequencing was performed on PBMCs or T cells enriched from blood (not recorded which). J is TRBJ1-2 and V is TRBV5-1, with 7 bases identical to TRBD1. The CDR3 here is CASSFEQGRANYGYTF. The CDR3 DNA is TGCGCCAGCAGCTTTGAACAGGGGCGGGCTAACTATGGCTACACCTTC.